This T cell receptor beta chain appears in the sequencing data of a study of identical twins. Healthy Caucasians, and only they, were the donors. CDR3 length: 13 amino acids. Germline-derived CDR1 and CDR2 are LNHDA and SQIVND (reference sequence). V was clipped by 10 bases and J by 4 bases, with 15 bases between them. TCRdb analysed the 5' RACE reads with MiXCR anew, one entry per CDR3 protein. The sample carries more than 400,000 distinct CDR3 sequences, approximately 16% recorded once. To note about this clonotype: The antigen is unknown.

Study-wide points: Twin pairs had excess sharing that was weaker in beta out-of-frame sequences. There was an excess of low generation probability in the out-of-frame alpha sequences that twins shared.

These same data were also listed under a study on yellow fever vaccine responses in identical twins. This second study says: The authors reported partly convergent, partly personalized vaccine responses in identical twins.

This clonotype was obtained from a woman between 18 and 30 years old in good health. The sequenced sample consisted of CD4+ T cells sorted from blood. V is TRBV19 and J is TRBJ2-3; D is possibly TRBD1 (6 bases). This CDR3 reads CATGPQGPDTQYF. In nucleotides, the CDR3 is TGTGCCACTGGCCCCCAGGGGCCAGATACGCAGTATTTT.